The 25 T cell receptor beta chains reported below all come from one sample, sequenced in a study of shared clonotypes between healthy human individuals. TCRdb's table, derived via immunoSEQ multiplex PCR, lists solely in-frame clones and lacks some. The table lists some 690,000 clones, 90% of them singletons. The sequenced sample was memory CD8+ T cells from PBMCs. As for subset: CD45RO+ cells pooled with CCR7-negative TemRA cells. These receptors were taken from a man between 18 and 35 years old in good health. Some clones in this sample may be carry-over from other donors' samples.

The chain carries TRBV19 and TRBJ1-4; D unclear. This CDR3 has 14 amino acids. V lost 6 bases, J lost 5 bases, and 13 bases lay in between. Germline CDR1 LNHDA, CDR2 SQIVND (reference sequence). The CDR3: CASRAEVRNEKLFF. Here the CDR3 DNA reads TGTGCCAGTAGAGCGGAGGTGCGAAATGAAAAACTGTTTTTT.

This clone occurred once. The chain joins TRBV9 to TRBJ2-5; 13 bases are a match to TRBD2. The V and J ends lost 1 base and 5 bases, in that order; junction bases with no gene match: 5. This CDR3 region has 16 residues. Germline lookup yields CDR1 SGDLS and CDR2 YYNGEE. DNA for the CDR3: TGTGCCAGCAGCGTATACGGACTAGCGGGAGAGGAGACCCAGTACTTC. Translation gives CASSVYGLAGEETQYF.

This clone occurred a few times. The J gene is TRBJ1-1, the V gene TRBV30; D not certain. This CDR3 has 13 residues. CDR1 and CDR2 (germline): GTSNPN, SVGIG (reference sequence). V was cut by 7 bases and J by 7 bases, with 19 bases left in between. DNA of the CDR3: TGTGCCTCAAAACGCGTTAGGCAGGATGAAGCTTTCTTT. Its protein is CASKRVRQDEAFF. Drawing the rest from reference TRBV30 and TRBJ1-1, the complete variable domain is SQTIHQWPATLVQPVGSPLSLECTVEGTSNPNLYWYRQAAGRGLQLLFYSVGIGQISSEVPQNLSASRPQDRQFILSSKKLLLSDSGFYLCASKRVRQDEAFFGQGTRLTVV.

The chain is built from TRBV11-2 and TRBJ2-7, with 7 bases aligning to TRBD2. V gave up 1 base and J gave up 1 base; unmatched junction bases: 10. Germline values: CDR1 SGHAT, CDR2 FQNNGV. CDR3 length: 17 amino acids. CDR3 DNA: TGTGCCAGCAGCTTAGGGAGCCTAGCGGAAACTTCCTACGAGCAGTACTTC. Translated, it gives CASSLGSLAETSYEQYF.

The rearrangement joins TRBV28 to TRBJ2-7; 8 bases agree with TRBD1. The V segment lost 7 bases and the J segment 2 bases; nucleotides outside the gene matches: 4. Germline CDR1 is MDHEN and CDR2 is SYDVKM. This CDR3 spans 13 amino acids. The CDR3 sequence: CASKDRVAYEQYF. CDR3 nucleotide sequence: TGTGCCAGCAAGGACAGGGTGGCCTACGAGCAGTACTTC.

This sequence joins TRBV28 and TRBJ2-7; the match to TRBD2 covers 9 bases. CDR3 length: 18 residues. After removal of 5 bases from V and 6 bases from J, the junction contained 20 bases not matched to a gene. Germline CDR1 reads MDHEN; CDR2 reads SYDVKM. The chain's CDR3 is CASSVKVTSGLAWIEQYF. In DNA, the CDR3 is TGTGCCAGCAGTGTGAAAGTAACCTCGGGACTAGCTTGGATCGAGCAGTACTTC.

This rearrangement joins TRBV7-2 to TRBJ1-2; the match to TRBD1 covers 7 bases. V was clipped by 4 bases and J by 0 bases; unmatched bases: 5. Germline V CDR1 and CDR2: SGHTA, FQGNSA. The CDR3 covers 15 residues. DNA of the CDR3: TGTGCCAGCAGCTGGACAGGTCCAGCTAACTATGGCTACACCTTC. Protein product: CASSWTGPANYGYTF.

The rearrangement links TRBV9 to TRBJ2-3; no definite D call. The CDR3 is made up of 15 amino acids. Germline assignment: CDR1 SGDLS and CDR2 YYNGEE. The germline V and J ends were trimmed by 0 bases and 0 bases, with 8 bases remaining between them. The CDR3 DNA is TGTGCCAGCAGCGTAGTCCCCTCTAGCACAGATACGCAGTATTTT. It is translated as CASSVVPSSTDTQYF.

The chain links TRBV28 to TRBJ2-7; tentatively, D is TRBD1 or TRBD2 (6 bases each). V was trimmed by 5 bases and J by 2 bases, leaving 16 bases between them. The CDR3 has 15 residues. CDR1 and CDR2 from the germline V gene are MDHEN and SYDVKM. The CDR3 region is CASSRIADRAYEQYF. CDR3 coding DNA: TGTGCCAGCAGTCGGATAGCGGACAGAGCCTACGAGCAGTACTTC.

V is TRBV28 and J is TRBJ2-6; D ambiguous. With 6 bases removed from V and 0 bases from J, the gap between germline ends came to 6 bases. CDR3 length equals 14 residues. CDR1 is MDHEN and CDR2 is SYDVKM in the germline V gene. CDR3 DNA: TGTGCCAGCAGATCAGACTCTGGGGCCAACGTCCTGACTTTC. Translating gives CASRSDSGANVLTF. Full variable domain (outside the CDR3, taken from reference TRBV28 and TRBJ2-6): DVKVTQSSRYLVKRTGEKVFLECVQDMDHENMFWYRQDPGLGLRLIYFSYDVKMKEKGDIPEGYSVSREKKERFSLILESASTNQTSMYLCASRSDSGANVLTFGAGSRLTVL.

The chain joins TRBV2 to TRBJ2-5; 9 bases map to TRBD2. Trimming took 8 bases from V and 3 from J; bases not matched to a gene: 13. Germline values: CDR1 SNHLY, CDR2 FYNNEI. The CDR3 is 16 residues long. DNA for the CDR3: TGTGCCAGCGGAGACGCTGGGCTAGCGGGAAAAGAGACCCAGTACTTC. Translating it yields CASGDAGLAGKETQYF.

This chain connects TRBV28 to TRBJ1-1, with unresolved D. This CDR3 region has 12 residues. Germline values: CDR1 MDHEN, CDR2 SYDVKM. The V end was cut by 5 bases, the J end by 5 bases, with 9 bases between. Here the CDR3 DNA reads TGTGCCAGCAGTCTCCCGGGGACTGAAGCTTTCTTT. Translated, it gives CASSLPGTEAFF.

V usage is TRBV7-2 and J usage is TRBJ2-1, with 10 bases lining up with TRBD2. The CDR3 sequence is 15 residues long. Germline CDR1 and CDR2: SGHTA and FQGNSA. V trimming: 5 bases; J trimming: 9 bases; junction bases outside the gene matches: 10. CDR3 DNA: TGTGCCAGCAGCACCCGAGCGGGAGGGCCCGGTGAGCAGTTCTTC. It encodes CASSTRAGGPGEQFF.

The chain has TRBV5-1 and TRBJ2-7, with D possibly being TRBD1 or TRBD2 (8 bases each). The CDR3 consists of 17 residues. The V end lost 5 bases, the J end lost 2 bases, and 23 bases lay between the germline ends. Per germline, CDR1 SGHRS and CDR2 YFSETQ. CDR3 DNA sequence: TGCGCCAGCAGATACGGACAGGGCAGCGGGAGTACCTACGAGCAGTACTTC. Its protein is CASRYGQGSGSTYEQYF.

This clone was counted a single time. CDR3 amino acids: CASSGGGQGRSYEQYF. The CDR3, as DNA: TGCGCCAGCAGCGGGGGTGGACAGGGTAGGTCCTACGAGCAGTACTTC. V gene TRBV5-1 combines with J gene TRBJ2-7; TRBD1 matches 8 bases. Germline-derived CDR1 and CDR2 are SGHRS and YFSETQ. V was clipped by 4 bases and J by 1 base; unmatched bases: 10. CDR3 size: 16 residues.

CDR3 sequence: CASSPTEGMGIGYTF. In DNA, the CDR3 is TGTGCCAGCAGCCCGACAGAGGGAATGGGGATTGGCTACACCTTC. The rearrangement links TRBV7-9 to TRBJ1-2; perhaps TRBD1 as D (5 bases). V was cut by 5 bases and J by 7 bases, with 20 bases left in between. This CDR3 region has 15 residues. Germline assignment: CDR1 SEHNR and CDR2 FQNEAQ (reference sequence). Based on the CDR3 plus reference TRBV7-9 and TRBJ1-2, the full variable domain is DTGVSQNPRHKITKRGQNVTFRCDPISEHNRLYWYRQTLGQGPEFLTYFQNEAQLEKSRLLSDRFSAERPKGSFSTLEIQRTEQGDSAMYLCASSPTEGMGIGYTFGSGTRLTVV.

The J gene is TRBJ2-3, the V gene TRBV6-5, with a possible D match to TRBD2 (6 bases). The germline V and J ends were trimmed by 6 bases and 0 bases, with 13 bases remaining between them. The germline CDR1 and CDR2 sequences are MNHEY and SVGAGI. The CDR3 spans 15 residues. The CDR3 nucleotides read TGTGCCAGCAGGGCCGGGGGTCGGAGCACAGATACGCAGTATTTT. Encoded protein: CASRAGGRSTDTQYF.

The V call is TRBV9, the J call TRBJ1-1, with 8 bases aligning to TRBD1. Germline V lookup: CDR1 SGDLS, CDR2 YYNGEE. The CDR3 covers 15 residues. V was clipped by 4 bases and J by 5 bases; unmatched bases: 10. For the CDR3, the DNA is TGTGCCAGCAGCACCCGGACAGGGCGGGTAACTGAAGCTTTCTTT. This translates into CASSTRTGRVTEAFF.

This chain uses TRBV19 with TRBJ1-1, with D unclear. V lost 5 bases and J lost 11, with 9 bases in between. From germline, CDR1 is LNHDA and CDR2 SQIVND (reference sequence). The CDR3 runs to 10 residues. The CDR3 nucleotides read TGTGCCAGTAGTGCAGGAATGGCTTTCTTT. This sequence encodes CASSAGMAFF. The full variable domain, its missing parts supplied by reference TRBV19 and TRBJ1-1, is DGGITQSPKYLFRKEGQNVTLSCEQNLNHDAMYWYRQDPGQGLRLIYYSQIVNDFQKGDIAEGYSVSREKKESFPLTVTSAQKNPTAFYLCASSAGMAFFGQGTRLTVV.

The chain combines TRBV6-4 with TRBJ2-2; D is ambiguous. The germline V and J ends were trimmed by 0 bases and 2 bases, with 7 bases remaining between them. From germline, CDR1 is MRHNA and CDR2 SNTAGT. The CDR3 spans 15 residues. CDR3 loop: CASSDSVDNTGELFF. CDR3 sequence (DNA): TGTGCCAGCAGTGACTCCGTTGATAACACCGGGGAGCTGTTTTTT.

This clone is a singleton in its sample. The rearrangement joins TRBV5-1 to TRBJ1-1; D ambiguous. There are 16 residues in the CDR3. CDR1 and CDR2 from the germline V gene are SGHRS and YFSETQ. The V gene lost 2 bases and the J gene lost 1 base, with 15 bases spanning the gap. The CDR3 DNA reads TGCGCCAGCAGCTTCTCCCCCACCCACGCGAACACTGAAGCTTTCTTT. It specifies CASSFSPTHANTEAFF.

The V call is TRBV9, the J call TRBJ2-3; 8 positions match TRBD2. J lost 5 bases, V lost 0 bases, and 5 bases had no gene match. The CDR3 sequence is 15 residues long. Germline CDR1 and CDR2: SGDLS and YYNGEE. CDR3 bases: TGTGCCAGCAGCGTAGACGGGAGGGAGTTAGATACGCAGTATTTT. Residues: CASSVDGRELDTQYF.

The V call is TRBV19, the J call TRBJ2-3, with D possibly TRBD2 on 6 matching bases. The length of the CDR3 is 15 residues. V lost 5 bases, J lost 2 bases, and 14 bases lay in between. The germline gives CDR1 LNHDA, CDR2 SQIVND (reference sequence). Here the CDR3 reads CASSSRTTFTDTQYF. The CDR3 DNA is TGTGCCAGTAGTTCAAGGACTACTTTCACAGATACGCAGTATTTT.

The chain employs TRBV7-9 and TRBJ2-5; D is unclear. The length of the CDR3 is 14 residues. From germline, CDR1 is SEHNR and CDR2 FQNEAQ (reference sequence). Deletions cut 1 base from V and 2 bases from J, with 8 bases between. CDR3: CASSLGLGQETQYF. The CDR3 DNA follows: TGTGCCAGCAGCTTAGGGCTGGGGCAAGAGACCCAGTACTTC. Supplemented by reference TRBV7-9 and TRBJ2-5, the full variable domain reads DTGVSQNPRHKITKRGQNVTFRCDPISEHNRLYWYRQTLGQGPEFLTYFQNEAQLEKSRLLSDRFSAERPKGSFSTLEIQRTEQGDSAMYLCASSLGLGQETQYFGPGTRLLVL.

The gene calls are TRBV6-6 and TRBJ2-5, with D uncertain. The CDR3 contains 14 residues. V lost 7 bases to trimming and J lost 2 bases, with 14 bases between them. From germline, CDR1 is MNHNY and CDR2 SVGAGI (reference sequence). CDR3 sequence: CASMVGLAQETQYF. The CDR3 region has the DNA TGTGCCAGCATGGTGGGATTGGCACAAGAGACCCAGTACTTC.